Presented here are 23 T cell receptor beta chains from one specimen sequenced in a study of blood T cells in healthy people across ages. Sample-barcoded 5' priming and a J-beta primer mix drove a second PCR of roughly 7 to 11 cycles. One entry per CDR3 protein, called by TCRdb with MiXCR from the 5' RACE reads. The data contain over a million distinct CDR3 sequences, about 40% of them singletons. The sequenced sample was blood. These receptors all come from a woman aged 18-29 years in good health.

The chain uses TRBV7-2 and TRBJ2-1, with 11 bases that match TRBD2. The CDR3 covers 17 residues. Germline-derived CDR1 and CDR2 are SGHTA and FQGNSA. Trimming at V came to 4 bases and at J to 4 bases, leaving 9 bases not matched to a gene. CDR3 nucleotide sequence: TGTGCCAGCAGCTCTTTTAGCGGGGGGGTAAAATACAATGAGCAGTTCTTC. Translation gives CASSSFSGGVKYNEQFF.

There are a few counts of this clonotype. The V call is TRBV10-1, the J call TRBJ2-7, with 14 bases lining up with TRBD2. The V segment lost 8 bases and the J segment 1 base; nucleotides outside the gene matches: 4. This CDR3 is 15 amino acids long. Germline-derived CDR1 and CDR2 are WNHNN and SYGVQD (reference sequence). Written as DNA, the CDR3 is TGCGCCAGCCCGGGACTAGCGGGAGCATCCTACGAGCAGTACTTC. This translates into CASPGLAGASYEQYF.

The chain employs TRBV7-9 and TRBJ1-2; no reliable D call. V was shortened by 1 base and J by 0 bases, with 9 bases between the two germline ends. Germline CDR1 is SEHNR and CDR2 is FQNEAQ (reference sequence). CDR3 length: 15 amino acids. In nucleotides, the CDR3 is TGTGCCAGCAGCTTAGAACAGCCAGCTAACTATGGCTACACCTTC. Amino acid sequence: CASSLEQPANYGYTF.

This clonotype occurred a few times. The CDR3 DNA reads TGCGCCAGCAGCCAAGGGATGCTAGCGGGGGGTTTACCCTACAATGAGCAGTTCTTC. This gives the protein CASSQGMLAGGLPYNEQFF. The chain recombines TRBV4-1 with TRBJ2-1; 11 positions agree with TRBD2. With V trimmed by 1 base and J by 2 bases, 10 bases remained unmatched. Germline V CDR1 and CDR2: MGHRA, YSYEKL. The CDR3 is made up of 19 amino acids.

This clonotype was counted a few times. The chain combines TRBV11-2 with TRBJ2-5; D is unresolved. CDR1 and CDR2 from the germline V gene are SGHAT and FQNNGV. CDR3 length: 11 amino acids. With 6 bases removed from V and 11 bases from J, the gap between germline ends came to 13 bases. In DNA, the CDR3 is TGTGCCAGCAGTTTGAAAAATGAGCAGTACTTC. It is translated as CASSLKNEQYF.

J is TRBJ2-1 and V is TRBV11-1; 7 nucleotides align to TRBD2. V was pared by 5 bases and J by 0 bases, with 28 bases of the junction left unmatched. The CDR3 totals 23 residues. Germline V lookup: CDR1 SGHAT, CDR2 FQDESV (reference sequence). The CDR3 DNA reads TGTGCCAGCAGCGAAAGAACCCGGGACCACCAACTAGCGATTATCAGCTCCTACAATGAGCAGTTCTTC. Amino acid sequence: CASSERTRDHQLAIISSYNEQFF.

J is TRBJ2-5 and V is TRBV7-2, with 9 nucleotides matching TRBD1. V gave up 5 bases and J gave up 2 bases; unmatched junction bases: 6. Germline-derived CDR1 and CDR2 are SGHTA and FQGNSA. The CDR3 runs 15 residues. The CDR3 sequence: CASSIGTGRQETQYF. CDR3 bases: TGTGCCAGCAGCATAGGGACAGGGAGGCAAGAGACCCAGTACTTC.

This chain links TRBV9 with TRBJ2-1, with D maybe TRBD1 (7 bases). The germline V gene encodes CDR1 SGDLS and CDR2 YYNGEE. V gave up 3 bases and J gave up 3 bases, with 13 bases separating them. CDR3 size: 15 residues. As DNA, the CDR3 is TGTGCCAGCAGCGCCAGGGGGGACGTCTACAATGAGCAGTTCTTC. Encoded protein: CASSARGDVYNEQFF.

This clonotype was counted a few times. V is TRBV7-9 and J is TRBJ1-5, with D perhaps matching TRBD1 (5 bases). Trimming left V 1 base short and J 2 bases short, with 9 bases between. CDR3 length: 15 residues. Germline CDR1 reads SEHNR; CDR2 reads FQNEAQ (reference sequence). CDR3 DNA sequence: TGTGCCAGCAGCTTAGGGACAAACGGCAATCAGCCCCAGCATTTT. It is translated as CASSLGTNGNQPQHF. The full variable domain, with the rest looked up from reference TRBV7-9 and TRBJ1-5, is DTGVSQNPRHKITKRGQNVTFRCDPISEHNRLYWYRQTLGQGPEFLTYFQNEAQLEKSRLLSDRFSAERPKGSFSTLEIQRTEQGDSAMYLCASSLGTNGNQPQHFGDGTRLSIL.

This chain uses TRBV11-2 with TRBJ1-4, with D possibly TRBD1 on 6 matching bases. The germline CDR1 and CDR2 sequences are SGHAT and FQNNGV. The CDR3 runs 14 residues. Trimming stripped 7 bases from V and 8 bases from J, with 17 bases between. This CDR3 is CASNPGGAGEKLFF. The CDR3 nucleotides are TGTGCCAGCAACCCGGGGGGGGCAGGGGAAAAACTGTTTTTT. Full variable domain (missing parts from reference TRBV11-2 and TRBJ1-4): EAGVAQSPRYKIIEKRQSVAFWCNPISGHATLYWYQQILGQGPKLLIQFQNNGVVDDSQLPKDRFSAERLKGVDSTLKIQPAKLEDSAVYLCASNPGGAGEKLFFGSGTQLSVL.

This clonotype was seen only a few times. The V gene is TRBV12-3 or TRBV12-4, the J gene TRBJ2-3; D gene uncertain. The V end was cut by 4 bases, the J end by 6 bases, with 11 bases between. The CDR3 contains 13 residues. CDR3 in amino acids: CASSSRPRDTQYF. In DNA form, the CDR3 reads TGTGCCAGCAGTTCCAGGCCCCGGGATACGCAGTATTTT.

The chain couples TRBV24-1 to TRBJ2-1; D is possibly TRBD1 (6 bases). V was trimmed by 3 bases and J by 2 bases, leaving 10 bases between them. Germline V gives CDR1 KGHDR, CDR2 SFDVKD. The CDR3 spans 15 residues. The CDR3 reads CATSDQGGPYNEQFF. The CDR3 DNA follows: TGTGCCACCAGTGATCAAGGGGGACCCTACAATGAGCAGTTCTTC.

The chain joins TRBV4-1 to TRBJ1-5; unclear D gene. The ends were cut back, 3 bases at V and 5 bases at J, with 14 bases in the middle. This CDR3 has 15 residues. CDR1 and CDR2 from the germline V gene are MGHRA and YSYEKL. The CDR3 coding sequence is TGCGCCAGCAGCCACCGTTTAGGAGGAGATCAGCCCCAGCATTTT. Encoded protein: CASSHRLGGDQPQHF.

This clonotype came up a few times. The gene calls are TRBV6-1 and TRBJ2-4; no firm D call. Between the trimmed V and J ends, which lost 8 bases and 13 bases, there was a span of 15 bases. Germline V gene data show CDR1 as MNHNS and CDR2 as SASEGT. The CDR3 is made up of 11 amino acids. In DNA, the CDR3 is TGTGCCAGCGTTGTGGGTTACGGGCAGTACTTC. Amino acids: CASVVGYGQYF.

This clonotype was counted a few times. The chain carries TRBV28 and TRBJ2-1, with no clear D. The CDR3 runs to 15 residues. The germline V and J ends were trimmed by 2 bases and 3 bases, with 11 bases remaining between them. Germline CDR1 and CDR2: MDHEN and SYDVKM. The CDR3 loop is CASSLIVGNYNEQFF. The CDR3 DNA sequence: TGTGCCAGCAGTTTAATTGTGGGGAACTACAATGAGCAGTTCTTC. Full variable domain (missing parts from reference TRBV28 and TRBJ2-1): DVKVTQSSRYLVKRTGEKVFLECVQDMDHENMFWYRQDPGLGLRLIYFSYDVKMKEKGDIPEGYSVSREKKERFSLILESASTNQTSMYLCASSLIVGNYNEQFFGPGTRLTVL.

The V and J genes are TRBV6-6 and TRBJ1-2, with TRBD1 identical over 10 bases. Germline V gene data show CDR1 as MNHNY and CDR2 as SVGAGI (reference sequence). This CDR3 spans 17 amino acids. J gave up 7 bases and V 4 bases, and 15 bases lay outside the gene matches. CDR3: CASSSYLRGTGEAGYTF. The CDR3 DNA reads TGTGCCAGCAGTTCCTATCTCCGGGGGACAGGGGAGGCTGGCTACACCTTC.

This clonotype was observed a few times. V gene TRBV12-3 or TRBV12-4 combines with J gene TRBJ2-3, with 10 bases identical to TRBD1. J was trimmed by 3 bases and V by 6 bases; bases with no gene match: 9. The CDR3 length is 16 residues. In nucleotides, the CDR3 is TGTGCCAGCAGCCAGACCCGGACAGGGGGGACAGATACGCAGTATTTT. It codes for CASSQTRTGGTDTQYF.

This chain uses TRBV27 with TRBJ2-1, with TRBD2 identical over 8 bases. This CDR3 has 16 residues. Germline CDR1 and CDR2: MNHEY and SMNVEV (reference sequence). The J segment lost 1 base and the V segment lost 6 bases, leaving 8 bases of the junction unmatched. CDR3 loop: CASSPARGGSYNEQFF. Written as DNA, the CDR3 is TGTGCCAGCAGCCCCGCCCGGGGGGGGTCCTACAATGAGCAGTTCTTC.

V usage is TRBV20-1 and J usage is TRBJ1-2; possible D gene TRBD1, 6 bases. The CDR3 length is 11 residues. Germline CDR1 reads DFQATT; CDR2 reads SNEGSKA (reference sequence). V lost 0 bases, J lost 7 bases, and 6 bases lay in between. Here the CDR3 reads CSAREGGGYTF. CDR3 nucleotides: TGCAGTGCTAGAGAAGGGGGTGGCTACACCTTC.

A word on this clonotype: The junction and the germline gene differ at one end; a read error may be behind it. The V and J genes are TRBV6-5 and TRBJ2-2; no firm D call. This CDR3 is 13 amino acids long. Germline values: CDR1 MNHEY, CDR2 SVGAGI. CDR3 in DNA: TGTGTCAGCAGTCCCTCGAACACCGGGGAGCTGTTTTTT. This sequence encodes CVSSPSNTGELFF.

This rearrangement joins TRBV4-1 to TRBJ1-5; D unresolved. Germline V lookup: CDR1 MGHRA, CDR2 YSYEKL. The CDR3 is 13 amino acids. V was cut by 3 bases and J by 5 bases, with 8 bases left in between. CDR3 DNA sequence: TGCGCCAGCAGCCAGATGGCTGATCAGCCCCAGCATTTT. It specifies CASSQMADQPQHF.

The chain has TRBV6-1 and TRBJ2-3; D call uncertain. CDR3 length equals 14 residues. The V and J ends lost 0 bases and 1 base respectively, with 5 bases between them. Germline CDR1 is MNHNS and CDR2 is SASEGT. The CDR3 bases are TGTGCCAGCAGTGAAGCCCAGGGCACAGATACGCAGTATTTT. This gives the protein CASSEAQGTDTQYF.

Here the CDR3 reads CASSVGGLAGGHGDTQYF. The CDR3 DNA follows: TGTGCCAGCAGCGTAGGAGGCTTAGCGGGAGGGCATGGAGATACGCAGTATTTT. The rearrangement joins TRBV9 to TRBJ2-3, with 11 bases aligning to TRBD2. Trimming removed 0 bases from V and 5 bases from J; junction bases left unmatched: 11. The CDR3 consists of 18 residues. Germline V gene data show CDR1 as SGDLS and CDR2 as YYNGEE.